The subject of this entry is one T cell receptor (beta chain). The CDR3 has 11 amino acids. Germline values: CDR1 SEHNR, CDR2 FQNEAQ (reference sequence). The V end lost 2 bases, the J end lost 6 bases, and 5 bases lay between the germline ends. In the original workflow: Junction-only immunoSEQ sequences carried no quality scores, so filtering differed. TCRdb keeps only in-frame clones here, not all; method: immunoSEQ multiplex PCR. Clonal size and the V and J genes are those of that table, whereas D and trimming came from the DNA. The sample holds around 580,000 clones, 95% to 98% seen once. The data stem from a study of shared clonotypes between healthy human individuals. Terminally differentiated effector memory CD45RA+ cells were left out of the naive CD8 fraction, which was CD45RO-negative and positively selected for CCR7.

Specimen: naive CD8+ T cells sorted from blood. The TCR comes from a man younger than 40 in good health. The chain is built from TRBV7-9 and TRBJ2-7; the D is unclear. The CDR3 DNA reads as TGTGCCAGCAGCTTAACTCGCGAGCAGTACTTC. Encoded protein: CASSLTREQYF. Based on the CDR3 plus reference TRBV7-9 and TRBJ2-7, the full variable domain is DTGVSQNPRHKITKRGQNVTFRCDPISEHNRLYWYRQTLGQGPEFLTYFQNEAQLEKSRLLSDRFSAERPKGSFSTLEIQRTEQGDSAMYLCASSLTREQYFGPGTRLTVT.